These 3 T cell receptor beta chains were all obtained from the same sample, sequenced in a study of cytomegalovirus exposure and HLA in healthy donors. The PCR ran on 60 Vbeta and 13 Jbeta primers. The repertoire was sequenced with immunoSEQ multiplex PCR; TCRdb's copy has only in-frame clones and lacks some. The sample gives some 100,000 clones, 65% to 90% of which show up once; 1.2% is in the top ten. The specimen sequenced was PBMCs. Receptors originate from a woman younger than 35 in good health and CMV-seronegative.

The CDR3 region is CASSQLKKDRGPVSPLHF. CDR3 in DNA: TGCGCCAGCAGCCAGTTAAAAAAAGACAGGGGGCCCGTCTCACCCCTCCACTTT. The rearrangement links TRBV5-1 to TRBJ1-6; 10 bases agree with TRBD1. From germline, CDR1 is SGHRS and CDR2 YFSETQ. V trimming: 4 bases; J trimming: 10 bases; junction bases outside the gene matches: 17. CDR3 length: 18 amino acids.

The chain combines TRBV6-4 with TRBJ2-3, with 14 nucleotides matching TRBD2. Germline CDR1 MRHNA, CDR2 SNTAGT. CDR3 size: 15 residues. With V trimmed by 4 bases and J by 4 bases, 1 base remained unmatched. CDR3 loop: CASSGLAGGPDTQYF. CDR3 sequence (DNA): TGTGCCAGCAGTGGACTAGCGGGAGGGCCAGATACGCAGTATTTT.

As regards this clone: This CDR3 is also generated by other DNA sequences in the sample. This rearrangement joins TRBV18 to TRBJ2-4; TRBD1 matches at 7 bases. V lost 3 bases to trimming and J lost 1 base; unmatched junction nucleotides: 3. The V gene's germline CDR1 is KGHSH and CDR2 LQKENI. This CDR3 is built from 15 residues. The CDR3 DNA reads TGTGCCAGCTCACCTCTGGACAGGGCCAAAAACATTCAGTACTTC. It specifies CASSPLDRAKNIQYF. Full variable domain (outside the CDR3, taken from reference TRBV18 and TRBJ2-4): NAGVMQNPRHLVRRRGQEARLRCSPMKGHSHVYWYRQLPEEGLKFMVYLQKENIIDESGMPKERFSAEFPKEGPSILRIQQVVRGDSAAYFCASSPLDRAKNIQYFGAGTRLSVL.